This entry features one T cell receptor beta chain sequence. The data are from a study of cytomegalovirus exposure and HLA in healthy donors. Turning to the study itself: Earlier, some 200 million T cells were analyzed, and fewer than 120 million unique TCR beta sequences were found among them.

The CDR3 runs to 15 residues. Germline values: CDR1 SEHNR, CDR2 FQNEAQ (reference sequence). V dropped 5 bases and J dropped 1; count of bases not matched to a gene: 7. Primers for the PCR totalled 60 Vbeta and 13 Jbeta. Data came from immunoSEQ multiplex PCR; TCRdb stores just in-frame clones and leaves some out. The repertoire holds approximately 190,000 clones, with around 90% as singletons. V and J are TRBV7-9 and TRBJ1-1, with TRBD1 identical over 7 bases. This receptor was identified in a boy under 10 years old in good health and CMV-seronegative. Sample: PBMCs. The CDR3 region is CASSPNRGWNTEAFF. Written as DNA, the CDR3 is TGTGCCAGCAGCCCGAACAGGGGCTGGAACACTGAAGCTTTCTTT.